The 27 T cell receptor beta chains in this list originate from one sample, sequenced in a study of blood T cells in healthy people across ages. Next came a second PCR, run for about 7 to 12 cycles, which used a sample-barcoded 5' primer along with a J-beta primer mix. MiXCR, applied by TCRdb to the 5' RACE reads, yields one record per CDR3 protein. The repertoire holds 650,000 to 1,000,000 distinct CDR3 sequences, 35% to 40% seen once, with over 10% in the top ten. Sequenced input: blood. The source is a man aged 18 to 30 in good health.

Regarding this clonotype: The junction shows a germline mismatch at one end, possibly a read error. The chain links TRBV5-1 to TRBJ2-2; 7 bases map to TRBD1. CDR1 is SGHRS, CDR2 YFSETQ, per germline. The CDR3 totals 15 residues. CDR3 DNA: TGCGTCAGCAGCCTCACAGGGGTGAACGCCGGGGAGCTGTTTTTT. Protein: CVSSLTGVNAGELFF.

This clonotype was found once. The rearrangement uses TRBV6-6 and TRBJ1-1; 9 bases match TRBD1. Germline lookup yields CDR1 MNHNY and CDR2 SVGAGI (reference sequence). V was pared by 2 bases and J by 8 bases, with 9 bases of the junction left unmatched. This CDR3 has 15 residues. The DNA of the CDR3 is TGTGCCAGCAGTTACGCAACAGGGGGCGAGGGGGAAGCTTTCTTT. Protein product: CASSYATGGEGEAFF.

CDR3 bases: TGTGCCGGCACATACCAGGGGGGACAGAACACCGGGGAGCTGTTTTTT. Residues: CAGTYQGGQNTGELFF. The chain employs TRBV28 and TRBJ2-2; D perhaps matches TRBD1 (7 bases). V dropped 11 bases and J dropped 1 base, with 20 bases sitting between them. Germline CDR1 MDHEN, CDR2 SYDVKM. The CDR3 is 16 amino acids. Looking up the rest from reference TRBV28 and TRBJ2-2 gives the full variable domain: DVKVTQSSRYLVKRTGEKVFLECVQDMDHENMFWYRQDPGLGLRLIYFSYDVKMKEKGDIPEGYSVSREKKERFSLILESASTNQTSMYLCAGTYQGGQNTGELFFGEGSRLTVL.

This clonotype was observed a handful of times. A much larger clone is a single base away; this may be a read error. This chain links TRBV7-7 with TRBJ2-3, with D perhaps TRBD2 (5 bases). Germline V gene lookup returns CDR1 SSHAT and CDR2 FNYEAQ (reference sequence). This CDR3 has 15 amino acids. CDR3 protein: CASSSGRAGTDTQYF. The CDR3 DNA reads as TGTGCTAGCAGCTCTGGACGAGCGGGCACAGATACGCAGTATTTT.

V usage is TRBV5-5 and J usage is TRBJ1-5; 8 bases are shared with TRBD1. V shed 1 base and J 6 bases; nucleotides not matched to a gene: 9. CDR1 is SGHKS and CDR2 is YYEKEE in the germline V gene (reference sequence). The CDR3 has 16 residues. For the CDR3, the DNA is TGTGCCAGCAGCTTGCATGGACAGGGCCGAGGTCAGCCCCAGCATTTT. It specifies CASSLHGQGRGQPQHF.

In nucleotides, the CDR3 is TGCAGTGCAATGGACCGGGACAGGACCTACAATGAGCAGTTCTTC. Translating it yields CSAMDRDRTYNEQFF. This chain connects TRBV20-1 to TRBJ2-1; 8 bases agree with TRBD1. The ends lost 6 bases at V and 2 bases at J; junction bases unmatched: 9. The CDR3 extends over 15 amino acids. In germline, CDR1 is DFQATT, CDR2 SNEGSKA (reference sequence).

The CDR3 region has the DNA TGCAGTGCTAGTATTTGGAGGGGCGAAAAACTGTTTTTT. Its protein product is CSASIWRGEKLFF. V gene TRBV20-1 combines with J gene TRBJ1-4; possible D gene TRBD1, 5 bases. This CDR3 comprises 13 residues. Germline lookup yields CDR1 DFQATT and CDR2 SNEGSKA (reference sequence). V lost 3 bases and J 8 bases, leaving 13 bases between the germline ends.

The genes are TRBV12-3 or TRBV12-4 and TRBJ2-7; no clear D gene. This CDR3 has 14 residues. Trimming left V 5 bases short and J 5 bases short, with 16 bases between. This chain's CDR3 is CASSPLIVAHEQYF. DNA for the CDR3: TGTGCCAGCAGTCCCCTGATAGTGGCCCACGAGCAGTACTTC.

The CDR3 loop is CSARGPSVNTEAFF. Written as DNA, the CDR3 is TGCAGTGCTAGAGGTCCTTCTGTGAACACTGAAGCTTTCTTT. The rearrangement uses TRBV20-1 and TRBJ1-1; no clear D. Trimming took off 1 base at V and 0 bases at J, with 9 bases between the two ends. CDR3 length: 14 amino acids. Germline loops: CDR1 DFQATT, CDR2 SNEGSKA (reference sequence).

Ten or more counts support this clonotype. The CDR3 protein is CASSIPSTDTQYF. The CDR3 coding sequence is TGTGCCAGCAGCATCCCTTCCACAGATACGCAGTATTTT. The chain has TRBV7-9 and TRBJ2-3; D gene uncertain. The CDR3 extends over 13 amino acids. The V gene lost 5 bases and the J gene lost 2 bases, with 8 bases spanning the gap. CDR1 is SEHNR and CDR2 is FQNEAQ in the germline V gene (reference sequence).

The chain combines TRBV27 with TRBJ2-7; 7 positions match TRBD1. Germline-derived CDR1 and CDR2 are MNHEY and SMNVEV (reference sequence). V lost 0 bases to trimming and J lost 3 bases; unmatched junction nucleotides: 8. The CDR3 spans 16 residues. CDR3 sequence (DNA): TGTGCCAGCAGTTTATCGAGTGGGACAGAAATCTACGAGCAGTACTTC. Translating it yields CASSLSSGTEIYEQYF.

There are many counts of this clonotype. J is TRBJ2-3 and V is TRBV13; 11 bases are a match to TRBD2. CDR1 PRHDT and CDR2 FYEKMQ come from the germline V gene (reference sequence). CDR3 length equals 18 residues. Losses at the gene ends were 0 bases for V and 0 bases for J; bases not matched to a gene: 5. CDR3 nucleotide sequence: TGTGCCAGCAGCTTAGGACTAGCGGGGGACGCTAGCACAGATACGCAGTATTTT. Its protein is CASSLGLAGDASTDTQYF.

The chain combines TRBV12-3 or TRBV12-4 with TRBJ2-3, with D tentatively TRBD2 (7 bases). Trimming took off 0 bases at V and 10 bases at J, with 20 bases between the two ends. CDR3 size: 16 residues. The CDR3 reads CASSLAGGGRIRAQYF. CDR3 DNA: TGTGCCAGCAGTTTAGCAGGGGGGGGAAGGATTAGGGCGCAGTATTTT.

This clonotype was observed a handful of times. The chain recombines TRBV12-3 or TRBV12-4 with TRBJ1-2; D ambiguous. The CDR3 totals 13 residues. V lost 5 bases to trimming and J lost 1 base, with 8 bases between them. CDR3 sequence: CASSQTLNYGYTF. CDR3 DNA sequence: TGTGCCAGCAGTCAGACACTTAACTATGGCTACACCTTC.

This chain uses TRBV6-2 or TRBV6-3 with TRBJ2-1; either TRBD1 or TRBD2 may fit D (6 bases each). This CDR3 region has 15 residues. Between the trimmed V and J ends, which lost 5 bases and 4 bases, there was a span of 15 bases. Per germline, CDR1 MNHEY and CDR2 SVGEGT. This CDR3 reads CASSGAGQVYNEQFF. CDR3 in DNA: TGTGCCAGCAGTGGGGCGGGACAAGTATACAATGAGCAGTTCTTC.

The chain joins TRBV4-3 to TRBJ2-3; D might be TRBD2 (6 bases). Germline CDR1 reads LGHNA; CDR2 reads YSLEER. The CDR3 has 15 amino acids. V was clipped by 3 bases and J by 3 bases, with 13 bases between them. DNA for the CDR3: TGCGCCAGCAGCCAGGAACTAGCTGAAACAGATACGCAGTATTTT. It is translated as CASSQELAETDTQYF.

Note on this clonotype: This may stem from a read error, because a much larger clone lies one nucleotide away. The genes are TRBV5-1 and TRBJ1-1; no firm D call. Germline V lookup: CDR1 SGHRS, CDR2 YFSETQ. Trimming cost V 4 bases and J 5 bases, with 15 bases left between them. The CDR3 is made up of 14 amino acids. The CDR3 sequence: CASSVAAGGTEAFF. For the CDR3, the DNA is TGCGCCAGCAGCGTGGCTGCGGGAGGGACTGAAGCTTTCTTT.

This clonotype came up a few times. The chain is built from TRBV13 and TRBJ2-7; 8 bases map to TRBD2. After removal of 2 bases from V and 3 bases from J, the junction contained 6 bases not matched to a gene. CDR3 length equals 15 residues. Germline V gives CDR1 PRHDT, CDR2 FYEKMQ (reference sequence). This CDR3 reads CASSLYRGGDYEQYF. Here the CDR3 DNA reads TGTGCCAGCAGCTTATACCGGGGGGGAGACTACGAGCAGTACTTC.

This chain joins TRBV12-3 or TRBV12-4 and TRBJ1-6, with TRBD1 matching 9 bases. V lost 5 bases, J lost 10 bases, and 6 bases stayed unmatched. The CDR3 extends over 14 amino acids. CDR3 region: CASSHRGLDSPLHF. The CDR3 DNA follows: TGTGCCAGCAGTCACAGGGGGCTTGACTCACCCCTCCACTTT.

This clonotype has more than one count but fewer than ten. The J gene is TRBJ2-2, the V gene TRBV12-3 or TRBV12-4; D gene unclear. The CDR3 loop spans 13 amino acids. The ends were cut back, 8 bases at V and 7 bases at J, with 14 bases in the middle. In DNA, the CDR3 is TGTGCCAGCGCAAGGGTTTCGGGCGGGGAGCTGTTTTTT. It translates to CASARVSGGELFF.

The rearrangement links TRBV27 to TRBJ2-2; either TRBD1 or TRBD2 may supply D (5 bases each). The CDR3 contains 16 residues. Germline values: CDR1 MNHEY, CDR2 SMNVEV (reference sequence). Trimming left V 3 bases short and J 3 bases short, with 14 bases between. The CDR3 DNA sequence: TGTGCCAGCAGTTTCCTCGGGGCCCGAGACACCGGGGAGCTGTTTTTT. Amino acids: CASSFLGARDTGELFF.

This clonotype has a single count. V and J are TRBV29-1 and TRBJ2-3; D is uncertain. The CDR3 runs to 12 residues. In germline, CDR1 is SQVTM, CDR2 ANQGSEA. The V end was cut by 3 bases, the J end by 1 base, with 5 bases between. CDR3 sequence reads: CSVDLGTDTQYF. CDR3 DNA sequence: TGCAGCGTTGATTTGGGCACAGATACGCAGTATTTT.

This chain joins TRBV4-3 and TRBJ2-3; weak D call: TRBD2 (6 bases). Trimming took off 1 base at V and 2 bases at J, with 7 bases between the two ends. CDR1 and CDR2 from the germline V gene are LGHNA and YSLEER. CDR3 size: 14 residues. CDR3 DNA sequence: TGCGCCAGCAGCCAAGGGAGGGACACAGATACGCAGTATTTT. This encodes CASSQGRDTDTQYF.

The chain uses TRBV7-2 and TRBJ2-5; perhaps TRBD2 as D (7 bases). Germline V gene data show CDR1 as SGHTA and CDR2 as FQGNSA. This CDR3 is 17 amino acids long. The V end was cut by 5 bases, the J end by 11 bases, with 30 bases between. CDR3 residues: CASSRGAGTILGGEQYF. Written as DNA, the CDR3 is TGTGCCAGCAGCCGGGGGGCAGGCACCATACTGGGTGGTGAGCAGTACTTC.

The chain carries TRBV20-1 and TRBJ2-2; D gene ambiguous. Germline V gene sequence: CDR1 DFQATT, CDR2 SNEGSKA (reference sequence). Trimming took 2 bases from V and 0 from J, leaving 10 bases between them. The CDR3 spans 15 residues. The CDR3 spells CSARKADANTGELFF. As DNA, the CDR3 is TGCAGTGCTAGAAAGGCGGACGCGAACACCGGGGAGCTGTTTTTT.

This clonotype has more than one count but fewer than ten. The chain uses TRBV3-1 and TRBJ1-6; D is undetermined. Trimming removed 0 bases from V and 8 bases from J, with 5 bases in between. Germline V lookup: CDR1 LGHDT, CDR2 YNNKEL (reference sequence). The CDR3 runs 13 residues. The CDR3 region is CASSQDVYSPLHF. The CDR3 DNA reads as TGTGCCAGCAGCCAAGATGTATATTCACCCCTCCACTTT.

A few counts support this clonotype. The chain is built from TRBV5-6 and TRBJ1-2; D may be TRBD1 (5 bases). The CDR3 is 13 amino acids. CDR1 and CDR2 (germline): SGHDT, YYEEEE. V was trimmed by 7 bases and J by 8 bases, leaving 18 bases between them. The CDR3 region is CASSRQGVGGYTF. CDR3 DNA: TGTGCCAGCTCACGTCAAGGGGTAGGAGGCTACACCTTC.